This TCR beta chain was identified during a study of control samples from healthy donors and cancer patients. The repertoire was sequenced with immunoSEQ multiplex PCR; TCRdb's copy has only in-frame clones and lacks some. The sample consists of some 170,000 clones, roughly 94% of them appearing once. The CDR3 totals 11 residues. V was clipped by 3 bases and J by 7 bases, with 4 bases between them. V gene TRBV12-3 or TRBV12-4 combines with J gene TRBJ1-3; no clear D. The receptor was isolated from a man in his sixties with colorectal cancer. Sequenced: PBMCs. The DNA for the CDR3 is TGTGCCAGCAGTTTGGGTAACACCATATATTTT. Encoded protein: CASSLGNTIYF.